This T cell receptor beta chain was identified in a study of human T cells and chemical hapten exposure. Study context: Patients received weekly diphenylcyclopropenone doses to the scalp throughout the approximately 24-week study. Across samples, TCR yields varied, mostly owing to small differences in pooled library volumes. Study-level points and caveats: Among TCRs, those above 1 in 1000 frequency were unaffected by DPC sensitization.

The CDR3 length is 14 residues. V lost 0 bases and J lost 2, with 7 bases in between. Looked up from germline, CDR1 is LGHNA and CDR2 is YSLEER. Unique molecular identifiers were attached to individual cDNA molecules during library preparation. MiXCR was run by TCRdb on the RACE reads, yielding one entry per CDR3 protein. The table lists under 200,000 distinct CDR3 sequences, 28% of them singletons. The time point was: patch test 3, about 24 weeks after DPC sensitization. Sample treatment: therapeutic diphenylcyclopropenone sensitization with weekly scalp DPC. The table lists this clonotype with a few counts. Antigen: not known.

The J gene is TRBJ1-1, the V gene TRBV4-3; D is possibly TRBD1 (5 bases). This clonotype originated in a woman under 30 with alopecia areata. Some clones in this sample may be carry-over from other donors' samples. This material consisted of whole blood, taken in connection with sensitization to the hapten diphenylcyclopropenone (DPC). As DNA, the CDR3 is TGCGCCAGCAGCCAAGAATGGGGCAACACTGAAGCTTTCTTT. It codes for CASSQEWGNTEAFF.